A single sample is the source of the 8 T cell receptor delta chains below, sequenced in a study of γδ T cells in repeated Plasmodium falciparum infection. Flow sorting of PBMC yielded separate Vgamma9/Vdelta2+ and Vdelta2-negative gammadelta T cell populations for bulk repertoire analysis. TCRdb processed the multiplex PCR reads again with the CATT caller. The data hold 50,000 to 65,000 delta-chain clones, with 1.7% observed a single time. Sequencing was carried out using gamma-delta T cells from blood. The receptors come from a pool of human donors (malaria-infected and uninfected, not separated).

As to this clone: This DNA's translation and the protein TCRdb lists, from a much larger clone, do not match at residue 8, likely due to a read error; the protein shown is translated from the DNA. The chain combines TRDV1 with TRDJ1, with 11 bases aligning to TRDD3. TCRdb offers no J gene call, so here the DNA was matched to germline to obtain one. Germline values: CDR1 TSWWSYY, CDR2 QGS. The V gene end was trimmed by 1 base and the J gene end by 2 bases; junction bases not matched to a gene: 18. This CDR3 region has 21 residues. The CDR3 sequence: CALGERTTDGGYGSYTDKLIF. CDR3 bases: TGTGCTCTTGGGGAACGGACCACCGATGGGGGATACGGTTCTTATACCGATAAACTCATCTTT.

This clone turned up a few times. TCRdb pairs this DNA with a much larger clone's protein that differs at residues 17 and 23, likely a read error; the protein shown was translated from the DNA. The chain recombines TRDV1 with TRDJ1, with 7 bases identical to TRDD3. Germline CDR1 is TSWWSYY and CDR2 is QGS. This CDR3 contains 25 residues. The CDR3 DNA sequence: TGTGCTCTTGGGGATGGCCTTCATAAATTTGGGGGACCCCCCGTACCACTCTTGTACACCGATAAATTCATCTTT. Its protein product is CALGDGLHKFGGPPVPLLYTDKFIF.

This clone was detected ten times or more. This may be a read error, as it is one base from a much larger clone. The rearrangement links TRDV2 to TRDJ3, with D uncertain. The V end was cut by 3 bases, the J end by 2 bases, with 67 bases between. This CDR3 contains 35 residues. Germline CDR1 GEAIGNYY, CDR2 EKD. The chain's CDR3 is CACDPPRLCHGKEYTLARILWIQSISPWDTRQMFF. CDR3 nucleotide sequence: TGTGCCTGTGACCCCCCGCGGTTGTGCCACGGCAAAGAATACACCTTGGCCAGGATTCTGTGGATTCAATCCATTAGCCCCTGGGACACCCGACAGATGTTTTTC.

This clone occurred many times. The chain recombines TRDV1 with TRDJ1, with 8 bases matching TRDD3. This CDR3 is 17 amino acids long. The J segment lost 10 bases and the V segment lost 4 bases, leaving 20 bases of the junction unmatched. Germline V gene data show CDR1 as TSWWSYY and CDR2 as QGS. CDR3: CALGVVLPNPYTGGLIF. DNA for the CDR3: TGTGCTCTTGGGGTAGTCCTACCCAATCCCTATACTGGGGGACTCATCTTT.

This clone occurred a few times. TCRdb records a much larger clone's protein for this DNA, with a difference at residue 5 that likely arises from a read error; the protein given is the translation of the DNA. The rearrangement uses TRDV1 and TRDJ1, with 11 bases lining up with TRDD3. The CDR3 is made up of 22 amino acids. V lost 4 bases to trimming and J lost 0 bases; unmatched junction nucleotides: 22. The germline gives CDR1 TSWWSYY, CDR2 QGS. CDR3: CALGVPVGPDWGILTYTDKLIF. In nucleotides, the CDR3 is TGTGCTCTTGGGGTCCCTGTTGGGCCTGACTGGGGGATATTGACGTACACCGATAAACTCATCTTT.

This clone was picked up a small number of times. Germline is not matched at one junction end, which may reflect a read error. The chain couples TRDV1 to TRDJ1; 13 bases are a match to TRDD3. The J gene, missing from TCRdb, was assigned here through DNA to germline matching. CDR1 is TSWWSYY and CDR2 is QGS in the germline V gene. The CDR3 sequence is 22 residues long. This chain's CDR3 is CAPGFFTSYNMYWGIRADKLIF. CDR3 in DNA: TGTGCTCCTGGGTTTTTTACTTCCTATAATATGTACTGGGGGATACGAGCTGATAAACTCATCTTT.

This clone was counted many times. A much more abundant neighbour one base away suggests this may be a read error. The same CDR3 can be traced to other DNA sequences in this sample. The chain is built from TRDV1 and TRDJ1; TRDD3 matches at 10 bases. The J gene, left out of TCRdb, was set here by checking the DNA against germline. Germline V gives CDR1 TSWWSYY, CDR2 QGS. With V trimmed by 5 bases and J by 0 bases, 21 bases remained unmatched. The CDR3 has 21 amino acids. The CDR3 region has the DNA TGTGCTCTTGGGAAGAGGGGCTGGGGGATAAGAGGATTGGTTTACACCGATAAACTCATCTTT. Its translation is CALGKRGWGIRGLVYTDKLIF.

This clone was found a few times. It differs at one base from a far larger clone, so likely a read error. In the same sample, other DNA sequences code for this CDR3. This chain uses TRDV1 with TRDJ1, with D perhaps being TRDD2 or TRDD3 (8 bases each). The J gene comes from matching the DNA to germline here; TCRdb lacks it. Germline CDR1 is TSWWSYY and CDR2 is QGS. V was shortened by 5 bases and J by 2 bases, with 36 bases between the two germline ends. CDR3 length: 22 residues. CDR3 in DNA: TGTGCTCTTGGGCCCCCAAGCCTTCCTATGGTACTGGGGGGGTCCACGACCGATAAACTCATCTTT. Its translation is CALGPPSLPMVLGGSTTDKLIF.